A single sample is the source of the 19 T cell receptor beta chains below, sequenced in a study of cytomegalovirus exposure and HLA in healthy donors. Assay used: immunoSEQ multiplex PCR; TCRdb lists only in-frame clones, some missing. The sample has about 56,000 clones, roughly nine tenths seen once; the top ten hold roughly 15%. Sequenced: PBMCs. Receptors originate from a woman aged 18-35 years in good health and CMV-seronegative.

The V and J genes are TRBV12-5 and TRBJ2-1; 8 nucleotides line up with TRBD1. This CDR3 contains 16 residues. The junction had 6 bases not matched to a gene; V was cut back by 1 base and J by 4 bases. The germline V gene encodes CDR1 LGHNT and CDR2 FRNRAP. The CDR3 region has the DNA TGTGCTAGTGGTTTGGCCGGGACAGGAGTGTACAATGAGCAGTTCTTC. The encoded protein is CASGLAGTGVYNEQFF. The full variable domain, with the rest looked up from reference TRBV12-5 and TRBJ2-1, is DARVTQTPRHKVTEMGQEVTMRCQPILGHNTVFWYRQTMMQGLELLAYFRNRAPLDDSGMPKDRFSAEMPDATLATLKIQPSEPRDSAVYFCASGLAGTGVYNEQFFGPGTRLTVL.

The CDR3 here is CASSLSGGSQETQYF. CDR3 nucleotide sequence: TGTGCCAGCAGCCTTAGCGGGGGATCCCAAGAGACCCAGTACTTC. This chain connects TRBV9 to TRBJ2-5, with 9 bases identical to TRBD2. V trimming: 4 bases; J trimming: 1 base; junction bases outside the gene matches: 5. This CDR3 spans 15 amino acids. The V gene's germline CDR1 is SGDLS and CDR2 YYNGEE.

The chain employs TRBV2 and TRBJ1-5, with a possible D match to TRBD1 (6 bases). CDR1 is SNHLY and CDR2 is FYNNEI in the germline V gene. The V and J ends lost 4 bases and 8 bases respectively, with 15 bases between them. This CDR3 comprises 14 residues. CDR3 bases: TGTGCCAGCAGTGCGATTACAGGGAGTGAGCCCCAGCATTTT. This gives the protein CASSAITGSEPQHF.

The genes are TRBV5-6 and TRBJ2-7; tentative D call: TRBD1 (6 bases). The ends were cut back, 4 bases at V and 1 base at J, with 18 bases in the middle. CDR3 length: 16 residues. The germline V gene has CDR1 SGHDT and CDR2 YYEEEE. CDR3 sequence reads: CASSHTASDRSYEQYF. CDR3 nucleotide sequence: TGTGCCAGCAGCCATACAGCGTCTGACAGGTCCTACGAGCAGTACTTC.

Points on this clone: A single base separates this from a much larger clone, so it may be a read error. This rearrangement joins TRBV27 to TRBJ1-2; 10 bases are shared with TRBD1. This CDR3 has 14 residues. With 5 bases clipped from V and 2 bases from J, the junction kept 2 bases outside the gene matches. Germline V gene lookup returns CDR1 MNHEY and CDR2 SMNVEV (reference sequence). CDR3 loop: CASSEGQGNYGYTF. Here the CDR3 DNA reads TGTGCCAGCAGTGAGGGACAGGGGAACTATGGCTACACCTTC.

This chain uses TRBV4-3 with TRBJ2-7; D gene ambiguous. V lost 0 bases and J 12 bases, leaving 18 bases between the germline ends. The CDR3 is 14 residues long. Germline CDR1 LGHNA, CDR2 YSLEER. The CDR3 DNA follows: TGCGCCAGCAGCCAAGATGGATCGCTAGGAGTGCCGTACTTC. It is translated as CASSQDGSLGVPYF.

This rearrangement joins TRBV6-1 to TRBJ1-5; D is undetermined. Trimming shortened V by 4 bases and J by 3 bases, and 10 bases separated the two germline ends. There are 14 residues in the CDR3. Germline loops: CDR1 MNHNS, CDR2 SASEGT. CDR3 region: CASSVSRLNQPQHF. The CDR3 DNA sequence: TGTGCCAGCAGTGTAAGCAGACTCAATCAGCCCCAGCATTTT.

CDR3 bases: TGTGCCAGCAGCCGAACTATCGATTTAACGGGACTAGCGGGAGTGGGTGAGACCCAGTACTTC. Translation gives CASSRTIDLTGLAGVGETQYF. The chain couples TRBV7-6 to TRBJ2-5; TRBD2 matches at 14 bases. J gave up 5 bases and V 5 bases, and 22 bases lay outside the gene matches. From germline, CDR1 is SGHVS and CDR2 FNYEAQ. The CDR3 is made up of 21 amino acids.

A note on this clone: Other DNA sequences from this sample encode an identical CDR3 as well. The V gene is TRBV5-1, the J gene TRBJ1-2; a weak D match, TRBD1 (6 bases). This CDR3 comprises 15 residues. Trimming took 5 bases from V and 5 from J, leaving 19 bases between them. CDR1 SGHRS and CDR2 YFSETQ come from the germline V gene. The CDR3 region has the DNA TGCGCCAGCAGTTCCCCTGAGACAGGTCATTATGGCTACACCTTC. Its translation is CASSSPETGHYGYTF. The full variable domain, in which reference TRBV5-1 and TRBJ1-2 provide the parts outside the CDR3, is KAGVTQTPRYLIKTRGQQVTLSCSPISGHRSVSWYQQTPGQGLQFLFEYFSETQRNKGNFPGRFSGRQFSNSRSEMNVSTLELGDSALYLCASSSPETGHYGYTFGSGTRLTVV.

This sequence joins TRBV5-6 and TRBJ1-2; possibly TRBD1 for D (6 bases). V was shortened by 3 bases and J by 3 bases, with 15 bases between the two germline ends. The germline V gene encodes CDR1 SGHDT and CDR2 YYEEEE. This CDR3 region has 15 residues. The CDR3 DNA sequence: TGTGCCAGCAGCTGGGGGCTAGACATATACTATGGCTACACCTTC. Residues: CASSWGLDIYYGYTF.

The chain joins TRBV19 to TRBJ1-1, with TRBD1 as a possible D gene (5 bases). The V end was cut by 2 bases, the J end by 5 bases, with 12 bases between. The V gene's germline CDR1 is LNHDA and CDR2 SQIVND (reference sequence). This CDR3 region has 14 residues. The CDR3 spells CASSIKAGMTEAFF. The CDR3 DNA follows: TGTGCCAGTAGTATAAAGGCAGGGATGACTGAAGCTTTCTTT.

This chain joins TRBV13 and TRBJ1-4; 7 nucleotides match TRBD1. Germline values: CDR1 PRHDT, CDR2 FYEKMQ (reference sequence). The V segment lost 5 bases and the J segment 7 bases; nucleotides outside the gene matches: 10. The CDR3 spans 15 residues. The CDR3 DNA is TGTGCCAGCAGCATCCGGACAGGCCGGCCTGAAAAACTGTTTTTT. It specifies CASSIRTGRPEKLFF.

The rearrangement links TRBV13 to TRBJ2-7; TRBD1 matches at 7 bases. This CDR3 has 14 amino acids. CDR1 PRHDT and CDR2 FYEKMQ come from the germline V gene (reference sequence). With 5 bases clipped from V and 3 bases from J, the junction kept 7 bases outside the gene matches. The CDR3 DNA reads TGTGCCAGCAGCACCGCCGGGACAGTCTACGAGCAGTACTTC. Translation: CASSTAGTVYEQYF.

The chain uses TRBV7-8 and TRBJ2-5, with 9 bases fitting TRBD1. V lost 8 bases and J lost 4; bases outside the gene matches: 8. The CDR3 consists of 14 residues. Per germline, CDR1 SGHVS and CDR2 FQNEAQ. The CDR3: CASWEQGAAETQYF. Written as DNA, the CDR3 is TGTGCCAGCTGGGAACAGGGGGCAGCAGAGACCCAGTACTTC.

The CDR3 loop is CASSPGPGGASNYGYTF. The CDR3 DNA sequence: TGTGCCAGCTCACCCGGGCCGGGGGGCGCGAGTAACTATGGCTACACCTTC. This chain links TRBV18 with TRBJ1-2, with D tentatively TRBD1 (6 bases). Germline V gene sequence: CDR1 KGHSH, CDR2 LQKENI. Deletions cut 3 bases from V and 1 base from J, with 18 bases between. The CDR3 extends over 17 amino acids.

The CDR3 DNA sequence: TGTGCCAGCAGCATCCGGACCGGGGAGCTGTTTTTT. This encodes CASSIRTGELFF. V usage is TRBV7-3 and J usage is TRBJ2-2; D unclear. Germline V CDR1 and CDR2: SGHTA, FQGTGA. V lost 5 bases and J 5 bases, leaving 6 bases between the germline ends. CDR3 length: 12 amino acids.

This clone was counted once. This sequence joins TRBV6-1 and TRBJ2-7; a possible D gene is TRBD1 (5 bases). CDR3 length: 14 residues. Germline CDR1 and CDR2: MNHNS and SASEGT. Trimming removed 4 bases at V and 0 bases at J, with 10 bases between. The CDR3 nucleotides read TGTGCCAGCAGTGGGGCAGGGTACTCCTACGAGCAGTACTTC. Its translation: CASSGAGYSYEQYF.

This chain connects TRBV27 to TRBJ2-1, with TRBD2 as a possible D gene (9 bases). This CDR3 is 16 amino acids long. Germline loops: CDR1 MNHEY, CDR2 SMNVEV (reference sequence). Trimming took 4 bases from V and 3 from J, leaving 16 bases between them. CDR3 sequence: CASSSSGTGLYNEQFF. CDR3 sequence (DNA): TGTGCCAGCAGTTCTAGCGGGACAGGCCTCTACAATGAGCAGTTCTTC.

The chain couples TRBV29-1 to TRBJ2-7; 7 positions agree with TRBD1. The CDR3 totals 13 residues. Germline V gene lookup returns CDR1 SQVTM and CDR2 ANQGSEA. V was pared by 6 bases and J by 2 bases, with 7 bases of the junction left unmatched. DNA of the CDR3: TGCAGCGTACTCCAGGGGGACGCCTACGAGCAGTACTTC. Encoded protein: CSVLQGDAYEQYF.